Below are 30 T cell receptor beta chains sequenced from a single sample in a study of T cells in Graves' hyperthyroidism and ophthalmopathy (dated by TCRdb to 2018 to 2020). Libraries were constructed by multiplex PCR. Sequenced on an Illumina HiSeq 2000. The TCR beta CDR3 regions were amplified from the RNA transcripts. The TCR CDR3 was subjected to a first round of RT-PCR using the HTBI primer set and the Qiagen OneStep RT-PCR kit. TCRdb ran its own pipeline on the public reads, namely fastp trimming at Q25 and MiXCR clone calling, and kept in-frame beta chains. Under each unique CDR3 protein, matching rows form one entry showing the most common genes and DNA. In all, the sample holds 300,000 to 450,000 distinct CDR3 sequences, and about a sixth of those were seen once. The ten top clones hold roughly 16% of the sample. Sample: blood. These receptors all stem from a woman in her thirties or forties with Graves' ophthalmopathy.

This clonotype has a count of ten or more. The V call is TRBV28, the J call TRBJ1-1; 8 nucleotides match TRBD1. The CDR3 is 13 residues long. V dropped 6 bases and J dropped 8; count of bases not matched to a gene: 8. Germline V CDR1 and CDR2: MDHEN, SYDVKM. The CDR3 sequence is CASRRQGLFEAFF. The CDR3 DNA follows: TGTGCCAGCAGACGACAGGGGCTTTTCGAAGCTTTCTTT.

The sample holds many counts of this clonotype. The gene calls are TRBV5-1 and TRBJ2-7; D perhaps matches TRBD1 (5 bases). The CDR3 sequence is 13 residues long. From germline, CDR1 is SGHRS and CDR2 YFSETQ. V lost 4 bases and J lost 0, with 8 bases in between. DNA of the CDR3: TGCGCCAGCAGCGTGACAGTCTCCTACGAGCAGTACTTC. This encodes CASSVTVSYEQYF. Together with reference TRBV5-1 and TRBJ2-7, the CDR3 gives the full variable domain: KAGVTQTPRYLIKTRGQQVTLSCSPISGHRSVSWYQQTPGQGLQFLFEYFSETQRNKGNFPGRFSGRQFSNSRSEMNVSTLELGDSALYLCASSVTVSYEQYFGPGTRLTVT.

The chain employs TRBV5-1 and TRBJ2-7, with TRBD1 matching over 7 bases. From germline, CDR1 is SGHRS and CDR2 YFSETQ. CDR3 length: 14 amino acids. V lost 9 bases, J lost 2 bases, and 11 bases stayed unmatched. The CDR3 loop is CANSVGTAPYEQYF. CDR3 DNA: TGCGCCAACTCGGTTGGGACAGCCCCCTACGAGCAGTACTTC.

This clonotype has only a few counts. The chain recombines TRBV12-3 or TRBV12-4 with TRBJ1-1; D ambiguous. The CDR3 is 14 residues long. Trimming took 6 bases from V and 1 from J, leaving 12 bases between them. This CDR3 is CASSRPVGNTEAFF. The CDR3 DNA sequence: TGTGCCAGCAGCCGCCCAGTAGGGAACACTGAAGCTTTCTTT.

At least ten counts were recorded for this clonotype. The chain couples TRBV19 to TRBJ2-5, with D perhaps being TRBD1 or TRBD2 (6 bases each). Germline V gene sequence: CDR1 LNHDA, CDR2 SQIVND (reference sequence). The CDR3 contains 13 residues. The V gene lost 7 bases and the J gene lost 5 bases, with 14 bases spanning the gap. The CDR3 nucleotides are TGTGCCAGTACGGAGGGGGGCGCCGAGACCCAGTACTTC. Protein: CASTEGGAETQYF.

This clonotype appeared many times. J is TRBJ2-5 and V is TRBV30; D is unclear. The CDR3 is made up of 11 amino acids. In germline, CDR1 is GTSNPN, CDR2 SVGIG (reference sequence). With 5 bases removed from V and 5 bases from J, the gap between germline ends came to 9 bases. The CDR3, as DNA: TGTGCCTGGTCCCGCCCCGAGACCCAGTACTTC. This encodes CAWSRPETQYF.

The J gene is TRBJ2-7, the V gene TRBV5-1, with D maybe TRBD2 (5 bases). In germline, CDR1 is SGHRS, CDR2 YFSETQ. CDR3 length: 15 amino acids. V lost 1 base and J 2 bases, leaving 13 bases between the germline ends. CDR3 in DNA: TGCGCCAGCAGCTTGAAAGCGGACCCAACCTACGAGCAGTACTTC. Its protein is CASSLKADPTYEQYF.

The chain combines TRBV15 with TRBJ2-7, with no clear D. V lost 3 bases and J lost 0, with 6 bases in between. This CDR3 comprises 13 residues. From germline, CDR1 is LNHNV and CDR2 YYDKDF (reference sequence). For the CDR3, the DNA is TGTGCCACCAGCAGTTTTGTCTCCTACGAGCAGTACTTC. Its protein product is CATSSFVSYEQYF.

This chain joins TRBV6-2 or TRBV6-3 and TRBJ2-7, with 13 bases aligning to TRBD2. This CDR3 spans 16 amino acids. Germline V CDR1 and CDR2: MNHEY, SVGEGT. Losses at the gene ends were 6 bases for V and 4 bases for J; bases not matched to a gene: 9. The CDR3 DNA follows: TGTGCCAGCAGCTTACCCCGGACTAGCGGGGGATACGAGCAGTACTTC. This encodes CASSLPRTSGGYEQYF.

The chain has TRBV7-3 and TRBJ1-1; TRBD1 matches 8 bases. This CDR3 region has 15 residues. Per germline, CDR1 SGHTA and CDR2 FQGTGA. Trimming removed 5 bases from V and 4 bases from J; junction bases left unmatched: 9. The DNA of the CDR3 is TGTGCCAGCAGCCCGCAGGGGGCGCAGAGCACTGAAGCTTTCTTT. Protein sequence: CASSPQGAQSTEAFF.

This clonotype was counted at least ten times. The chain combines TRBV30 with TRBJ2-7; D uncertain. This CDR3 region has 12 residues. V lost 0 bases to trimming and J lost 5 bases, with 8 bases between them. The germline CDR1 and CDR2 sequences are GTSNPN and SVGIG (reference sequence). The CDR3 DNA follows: TGTGCCTGGAGTGTGACAAGCGACGAGCAGTACTTC. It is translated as CAWSVTSDEQYF.

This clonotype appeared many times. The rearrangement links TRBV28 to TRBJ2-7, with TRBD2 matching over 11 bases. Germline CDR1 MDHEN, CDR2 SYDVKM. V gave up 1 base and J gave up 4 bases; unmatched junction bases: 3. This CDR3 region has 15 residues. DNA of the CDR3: TGTGCCAGCAGTTTATTTACTAGCGGGGGATACGAGCAGTACTTC. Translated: CASSLFTSGGYEQYF.

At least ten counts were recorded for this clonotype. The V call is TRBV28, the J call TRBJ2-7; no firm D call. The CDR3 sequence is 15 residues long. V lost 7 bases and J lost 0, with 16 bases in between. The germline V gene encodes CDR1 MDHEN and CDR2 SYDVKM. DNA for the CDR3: TGTGCCAGCAATATGGGGTGGCAGGTCTCCTACGAGCAGTACTTC. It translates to CASNMGWQVSYEQYF.

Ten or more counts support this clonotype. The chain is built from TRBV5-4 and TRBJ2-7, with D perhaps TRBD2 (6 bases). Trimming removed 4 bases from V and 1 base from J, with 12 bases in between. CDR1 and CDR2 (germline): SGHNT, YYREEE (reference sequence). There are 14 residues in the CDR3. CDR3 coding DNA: TGTGCCAGCAGCCCGACTAGAGGGTCCTACGAGCAGTACTTC. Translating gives CASSPTRGSYEQYF. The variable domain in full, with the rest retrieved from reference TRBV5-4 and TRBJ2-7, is ETGVTQSPTHLIKTRGQQVTLRCSSQSGHNTVSWYQQALGQGPQFIFQYYREEENGRGNFPPRFSGLQFPNYSSELNVNALELDDSALYLCASSPTRGSYEQYFGPGTRLTVT.

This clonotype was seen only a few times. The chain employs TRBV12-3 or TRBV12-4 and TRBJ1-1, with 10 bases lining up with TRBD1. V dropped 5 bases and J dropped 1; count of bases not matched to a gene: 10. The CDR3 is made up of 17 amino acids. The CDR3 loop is CASSTATGGNKNTEAFF. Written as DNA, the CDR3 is TGTGCCAGCAGTACAGCGACAGGGGGCAACAAGAACACTGAAGCTTTCTTT.

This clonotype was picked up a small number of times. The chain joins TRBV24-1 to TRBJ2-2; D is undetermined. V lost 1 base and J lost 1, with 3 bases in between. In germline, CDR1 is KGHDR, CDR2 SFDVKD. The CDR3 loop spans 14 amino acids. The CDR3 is CATSDFGNTGELFF. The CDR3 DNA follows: TGTGCCACCAGTGATTTCGGGAACACCGGGGAGCTGTTTTTT.

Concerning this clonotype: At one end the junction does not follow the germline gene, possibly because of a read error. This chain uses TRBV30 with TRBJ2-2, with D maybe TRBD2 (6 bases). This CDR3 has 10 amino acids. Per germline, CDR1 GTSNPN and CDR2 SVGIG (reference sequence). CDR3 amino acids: CVGTSGELSF. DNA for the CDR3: TGTGTCGGGACTTCCGGGGAGCTGTCTTTT. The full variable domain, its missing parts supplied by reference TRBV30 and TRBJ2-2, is SQTIHQWPATLVQPVGSPLSLECTVEGTSNPNLYWYRQAAGRGLQLLFYSVGIGQISSEVPQNLSASRPQDRQFILSSKKLLLSDSGFYLCVGTSGELSFGEGSRLTVL.

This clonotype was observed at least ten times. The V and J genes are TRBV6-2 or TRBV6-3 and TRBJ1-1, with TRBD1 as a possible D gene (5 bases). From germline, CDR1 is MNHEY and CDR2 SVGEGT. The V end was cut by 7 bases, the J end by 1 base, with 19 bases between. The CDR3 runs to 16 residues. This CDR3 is CASIPLGTRGNTEAFF. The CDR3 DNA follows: TGTGCCAGCATCCCGCTCGGGACGCGGGGGAACACTGAAGCTTTCTTT.

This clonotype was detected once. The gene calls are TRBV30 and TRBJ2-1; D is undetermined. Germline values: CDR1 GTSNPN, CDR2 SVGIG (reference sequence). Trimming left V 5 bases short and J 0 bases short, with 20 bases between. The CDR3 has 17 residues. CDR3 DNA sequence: TGTGCCTGGGCTAAGCTTCAAGCAGCGAGCTCCTACAATGAGCAGTTCTTC. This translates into CAWAKLQAASSYNEQFF.

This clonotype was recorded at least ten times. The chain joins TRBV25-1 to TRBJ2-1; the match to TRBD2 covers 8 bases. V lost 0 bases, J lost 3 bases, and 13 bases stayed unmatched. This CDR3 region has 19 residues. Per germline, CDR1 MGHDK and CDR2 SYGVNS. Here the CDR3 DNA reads TGTGCCAGCAGTGAATACACTAGCGGAGACAGTTTTAACTACAATGAGCAGTTCTTC. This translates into CASSEYTSGDSFNYNEQFF.

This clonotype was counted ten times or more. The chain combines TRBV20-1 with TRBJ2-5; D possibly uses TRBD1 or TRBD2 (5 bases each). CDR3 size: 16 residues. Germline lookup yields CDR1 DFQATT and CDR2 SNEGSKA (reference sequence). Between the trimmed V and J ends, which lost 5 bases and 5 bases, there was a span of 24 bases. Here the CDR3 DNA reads TGCAGTGCTTCTCCTACTGCCGGGAACGAGGGGGAGACCCAGTACTTC. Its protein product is CSASPTAGNEGETQYF.

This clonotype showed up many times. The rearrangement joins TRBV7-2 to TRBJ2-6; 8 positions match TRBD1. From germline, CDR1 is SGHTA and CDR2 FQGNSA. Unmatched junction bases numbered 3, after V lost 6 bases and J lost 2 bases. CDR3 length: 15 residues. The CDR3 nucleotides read TGTGCCAGCAGGCCACAGGGGGCTGGGGCCAACGTCCTGACTTTC. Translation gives CASRPQGAGANVLTF.

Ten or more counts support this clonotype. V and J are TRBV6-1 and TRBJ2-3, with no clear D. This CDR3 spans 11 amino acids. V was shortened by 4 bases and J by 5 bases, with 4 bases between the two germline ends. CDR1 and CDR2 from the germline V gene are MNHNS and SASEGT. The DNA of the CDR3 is TGTGCCAGCAGTGCAGAAGATACGCAGTATTTT. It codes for CASSAEDTQYF.

The CDR3: CASSYLGYNQPQHF. In DNA, the CDR3 is TGTGCCAGCAGTTACTTGGGGTACAATCAGCCCCAGCATTTT. This chain links TRBV6-2 or TRBV6-3 with TRBJ1-5, with unresolved D. The CDR3 runs to 14 residues. From germline, CDR1 is MNHEY and CDR2 SVGEGT. Trimming left V 1 base short and J 3 bases short, with 7 bases between.

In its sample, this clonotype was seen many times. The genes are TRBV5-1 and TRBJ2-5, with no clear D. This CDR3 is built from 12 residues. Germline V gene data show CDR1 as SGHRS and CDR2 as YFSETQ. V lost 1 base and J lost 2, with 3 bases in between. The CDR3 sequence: CASSLKQETQYF. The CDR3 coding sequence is TGCGCCAGCAGCTTGAAACAAGAGACCCAGTACTTC.

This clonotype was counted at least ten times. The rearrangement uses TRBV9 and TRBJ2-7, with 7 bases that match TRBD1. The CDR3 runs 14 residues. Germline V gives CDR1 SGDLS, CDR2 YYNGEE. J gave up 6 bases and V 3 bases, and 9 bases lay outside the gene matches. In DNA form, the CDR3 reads TGTGCCAGCAGCGCAGACAGGGAATGGGGCGAGCAGTACTTC. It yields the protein CASSADREWGEQYF.

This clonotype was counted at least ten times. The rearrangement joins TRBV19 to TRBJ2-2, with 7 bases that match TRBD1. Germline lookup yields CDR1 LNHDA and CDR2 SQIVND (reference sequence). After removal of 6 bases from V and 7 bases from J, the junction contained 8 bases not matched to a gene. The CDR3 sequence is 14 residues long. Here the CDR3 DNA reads TGTGCCAGTAGGGGGACAGCTCCCGGCGGGGAGCTGTTTTTT. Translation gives CASRGTAPGGELFF.

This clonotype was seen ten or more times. The CDR3, as DNA: TGTGCCAGCAGCCAGGCGGGTAGAGGTCGGGACATTCAGTACTTC. Translation gives CASSQAGRGRDIQYF. This chain joins TRBV11-2 and TRBJ2-4; TRBD2 is a possible D gene (5 bases). This CDR3 spans 15 amino acids. Trimming cost V 5 bases and J 8 bases, with 19 bases left between them. Germline CDR1 is SGHAT and CDR2 is FQNNGV.

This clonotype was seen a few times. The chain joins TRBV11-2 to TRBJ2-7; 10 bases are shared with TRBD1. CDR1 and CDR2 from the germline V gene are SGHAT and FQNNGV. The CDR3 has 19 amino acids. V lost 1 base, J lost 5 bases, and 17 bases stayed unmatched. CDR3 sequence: CASSLVPPPRRDRGNEQYF. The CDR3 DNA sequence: TGTGCCAGCAGCTTAGTTCCACCCCCGCGGAGGGACAGGGGCAACGAGCAGTACTTC.

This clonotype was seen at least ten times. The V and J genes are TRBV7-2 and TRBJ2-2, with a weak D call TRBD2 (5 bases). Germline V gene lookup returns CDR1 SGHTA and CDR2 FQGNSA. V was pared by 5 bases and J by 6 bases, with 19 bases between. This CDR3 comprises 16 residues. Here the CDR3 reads CASSPRAYRYAGELFF. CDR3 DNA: TGTGCCAGCAGCCCGAGGGCCTATCGTTACGCCGGGGAGCTGTTTTTT.